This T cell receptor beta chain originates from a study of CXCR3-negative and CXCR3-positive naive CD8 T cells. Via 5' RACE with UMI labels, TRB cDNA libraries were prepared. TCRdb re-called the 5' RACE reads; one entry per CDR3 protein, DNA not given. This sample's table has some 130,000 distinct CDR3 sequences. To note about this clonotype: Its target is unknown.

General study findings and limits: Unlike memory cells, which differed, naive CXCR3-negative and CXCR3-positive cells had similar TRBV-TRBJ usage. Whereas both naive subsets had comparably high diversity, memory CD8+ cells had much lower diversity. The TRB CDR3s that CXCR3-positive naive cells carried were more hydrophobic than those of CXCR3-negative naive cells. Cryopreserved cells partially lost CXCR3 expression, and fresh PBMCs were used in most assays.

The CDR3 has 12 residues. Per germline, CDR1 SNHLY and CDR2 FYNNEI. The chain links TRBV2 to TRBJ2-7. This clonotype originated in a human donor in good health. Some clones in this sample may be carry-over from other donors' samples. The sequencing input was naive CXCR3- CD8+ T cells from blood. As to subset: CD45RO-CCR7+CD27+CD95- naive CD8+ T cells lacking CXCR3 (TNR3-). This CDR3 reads CASTRQLYEQYF.